These 18 T cell receptor beta chains came from one sample sequenced in a study of T cell clusters in autoimmune cytopenias. Each sample's input was approximately 270 ng genomic DNA, some 40,000 genome equivalents. TRB rearrangements were amplified by touch-down multiplex PCR with mixed TRB-A/B primers. After re-calling the multiplex PCR reads, TCRdb lists one entry per CDR3 protein, DNA absent. This specimen shows about 14,000 distinct CDR3 sequences; the ten leading clones hold 3% to 4%. These sequences were also reported in another study, on T cell repertoires in aging, cancer and after chemotherapy.

Sequenced material: peripheral blood. The receptor source for this set is a human donor in good health.

The chain employs TRBV27 and TRBJ2-7; the D call of TRBD1 rests on TCRdb alone, since no DNA is present to check it. Germline loops: CDR1 MNHEY, CDR2 SMNVEV (reference sequence). This CDR3 spans 11 amino acids. The CDR3 spells CATGTGYEQYF.

This sequence joins TRBV12-3 or TRBV12-4 and TRBJ2-7; TCRdb returns TRBD1, unconfirmable since there is no DNA. The CDR3 contains 14 residues. The CDR3 loop is CASSASSGTYEQYF.

The gene calls are TRBV19 and TRBJ2-2; TCRdb's D gene call, TRBD1, goes unchecked for lack of DNA. Germline CDR1 and CDR2: LNHDA and SQIVND (reference sequence). The CDR3 has 15 residues. The CDR3 is CASSLTGTNTGELFF.

The chain employs TRBV6-2 or TRBV6-3 and TRBJ2-3; the D call from TCRdb, TRBD1, cannot be confirmed without DNA. Germline V CDR1 and CDR2: MNHEY, SVGEGT. The CDR3 is made up of 16 amino acids. The CDR3 spells CASSYRLGGSADTQYF.

V and J are TRBV11-3 and TRBJ2-7; TCRdb indicates TRBD1, and absent DNA this call remains unverified. Germline-derived CDR1 and CDR2 are SGHNT and YENEEA. The CDR3 runs 13 residues. The CDR3: CASSRQGAGEQYF.

V usage is TRBV6-2 or TRBV6-3 and J usage is TRBJ2-1; TCRdb gives TRBD1 as the D gene, but with no DNA this cannot be confirmed. From germline, CDR1 is MNHEY and CDR2 SVGEGT. The CDR3 extends over 13 amino acids. CDR3 amino acids: CASSFPQVYEQFF.

The chain couples TRBV15 to TRBJ2-1; TCRdb proposes TRBD1, but this gene call is untestable without DNA. The CDR3 totals 17 residues. From germline, CDR1 is LNHNV and CDR2 YYDKDF (reference sequence). CDR3 region: CATSRDRGTTLYNEQFF. The variable domain in full, with the rest retrieved from reference TRBV15 and TRBJ2-1, is DAMVIQNPRYQVTQFGKPVTLSCSQTLNHNVMYWYQQKSSQAPKLLFHYYDKDFNNEADTPDNFQSRRPNTSFCFLDIRSPGLGDTAMYLCATSRDRGTTLYNEQFFGPGTRLTVL.

The V gene is TRBV15, the J gene TRBJ2-4; with no DNA, the TCRdb D assignment of TRBD1 cannot be verified. Per the germline V gene, CDR1 is LNHNV and CDR2 is YYDKDF (reference sequence). This CDR3 has 12 amino acids. This CDR3 reads CATSFEGHIQYF.

The chain is built from TRBV19 and TRBJ2-1; the D call from TCRdb, TRBD1, cannot be confirmed without DNA. Germline V CDR1 and CDR2: LNHDA, SQIVND (reference sequence). The CDR3 is 16 amino acids. CDR3 in amino acids: CASRSRRGQVMNEQFF.

The J gene is TRBJ1-4, the V gene TRBV6-2 or TRBV6-3; the TCRdb call, TRBD1, lacks DNA for checking. CDR1 is MNHEY and CDR2 is SVGEGT in the germline V gene. CDR3 size: 16 residues. The chain's CDR3 is CATQVAGALGDEKLFF.

V is TRBV7-2 and J is TRBJ2-7; TCRdb's D gene call, TRBD2, goes unchecked for lack of DNA. Germline CDR1 SGHTA, CDR2 FQGNSA. This CDR3 contains 14 residues. The CDR3 sequence: CASSLAWTSSEQYF.

The CDR3 reads CASSPQWEGNEQFF. The chain couples TRBV18 to TRBJ2-1; the TCRdb call, TRBD2, lacks DNA for checking. This CDR3 region has 14 residues. Per germline, CDR1 KGHSH and CDR2 LQKENI.

Frequency places this clonotype as medium-sized (0.01 to 0.1%). The V call is TRBV11-3, the J call TRBJ2-3; the D gene TCRdb calls, TRBD2, cannot be checked with no DNA. There are 11 residues in the CDR3. Germline CDR1 is SGHNT and CDR2 is YENEEA. CDR3 region: CASSRGDTQYF.

The chain uses TRBV19 and TRBJ2-7; TCRdb reports TRBD2, a call that lacks DNA to check it against. The CDR3 consists of 15 residues. Germline V gene data show CDR1 as LNHDA and CDR2 as SQIVND (reference sequence). Here the CDR3 reads CASNDGASGGHEQYF.

The chain uses TRBV7-9 and TRBJ2-3; TCRdb's D call of TRBD2 is untestable without DNA. The germline gives CDR1 SEHNR, CDR2 FQNEAQ (reference sequence). The CDR3 is 15 amino acids. The CDR3 region is CASSFGGGGTDTQYF. The full variable domain, rest sourced from reference TRBV7-9 and TRBJ2-3, is DTGVSQNPRHKITKRGQNVTFRCDPISEHNRLYWYRQTLGQGPEFLTYFQNEAQLEKSRLLSDRFSAERPKGSFSTLEIQRTEQGDSAMYLCASSFGGGGTDTQYFGPGTRLTVL.

This clonotype counts as medium-sized by frequency. The rearrangement joins TRBV19 to TRBJ2-3; as DNA is missing, the TRBD1 call by TCRdb cannot be tested. Germline V gives CDR1 LNHDA, CDR2 SQIVND (reference sequence). The CDR3 is 14 residues long. The CDR3 loop is CASSLDRGADTQYF.

This chain joins TRBV27 and TRBJ2-2; checking the TCRdb D call of TRBD1 is not possible without DNA. CDR3 length: 15 amino acids. The germline V gene encodes CDR1 MNHEY and CDR2 SMNVEV (reference sequence). CDR3 residues: CASSSQDSITGELFF.

This rearrangement joins TRBV18 to TRBJ2-5; TCRdb reports TRBD1, a call that lacks DNA to check it against. This CDR3 has 16 amino acids. The germline V gene has CDR1 KGHSH and CDR2 LQKENI. CDR3 protein: CASSSPLGTGWETQYF.